Below, 28 T cell receptor beta chains from the same sample are listed, as sequenced in a study of shared clonotypes between healthy human individuals. This table comes from immunoSEQ multiplex PCR, and its TCRdb copy is limited to in-frame clones, with some not included. Here the sample spans roughly 1,000,000 clones, around 82% being singletons. The sequenced material came from memory CD4+ T cells from PBMCs. Subset denoted: CD45RA-negative fraction. The receptors stem from a man younger than 35 in good health. Some clones in this sample may be carry-over from other donors' samples.

The chain employs TRBV6-5 and TRBJ1-2, with D unclear. The CDR3 runs to 14 residues. CDR1 and CDR2 from the germline V gene are MNHEY and SVGAGI. Deletions cut 0 bases from V and 4 bases from J, with 9 bases between. The CDR3 coding sequence is TGTGCCAGCAGTTACTCGGAACAGCGCTATGGCTACACCTTC. It codes for CASSYSEQRYGYTF.

The rearrangement uses TRBV9 and TRBJ2-7, with unresolved D. Germline V gives CDR1 SGDLS, CDR2 YYNGEE. V gave up 0 bases and J gave up 0 bases, with 7 bases separating them. This CDR3 contains 14 residues. The CDR3 region is CASSVDTTSYEQYF. The CDR3 DNA sequence: TGTGCCAGCAGCGTAGATACTACCTCCTACGAGCAGTACTTC. Supplemented by reference TRBV9 and TRBJ2-7, the full variable domain reads DSGVTQTPKHLITATGQRVTLRCSPRSGDLSVYWYQQSLDQGLQFLIQYYNGEERAKGNILERFSAQQFPDLHSELNLSSLELGDSALYFCASSVDTTSYEQYFGPGTRLTVT.

The chain combines TRBV29-1 with TRBJ2-6; D gene ambiguous. CDR1 and CDR2 (germline): SQVTM, ANQGSEA. V lost 4 bases to trimming and J lost 0 bases, with 4 bases between them. CDR3 length: 13 residues. The CDR3 DNA reads as TGCAGCGTTGGGGTCTCTGGGGCCAACGTCCTGACTTTC. This translates into CSVGVSGANVLTF.

The chain recombines TRBV7-9 with TRBJ2-1; the D is unclear. Germline V lookup: CDR1 SEHNR, CDR2 FQNEAQ (reference sequence). The V end lost 1 base, the J end lost 11 bases, and 12 bases lay between the germline ends. CDR3 length: 13 residues. CDR3 coding DNA: TGTGCCAGCAGCTTAGGCGGCAGCCACCAGCAGTTCTTC. Translating gives CASSLGGSHQQFF.

Comment on this clone: This sample also contains other DNA sequences that code for the same CDR3. The chain is built from TRBV7-2 and TRBJ2-2; possible D gene TRBD1, 5 bases. CDR3 length: 13 amino acids. Germline CDR1 and CDR2: SGHTA and FQGNSA. V lost 0 bases to trimming and J lost 6 bases, with 5 bases between them. The CDR3 reads CASSLAGPGELFF. CDR3 in DNA: TGTGCCAGCAGCTTAGCGGGGCCCGGGGAGCTGTTTTTT.

The chain uses TRBV5-1 and TRBJ2-2; 7 bases match TRBD1. The CDR3 sequence is 15 residues long. J lost 4 bases, V lost 0 bases, and 3 bases had no gene match. Germline CDR1 is SGHRS and CDR2 is YFSETQ. CDR3 sequence reads: CASSLGQGPTGELFF. DNA for the CDR3: TGCGCCAGCAGCTTGGGACAGGGCCCCACCGGGGAGCTGTTTTTT.

This chain uses TRBV4-2 with TRBJ1-1; D is undetermined. This CDR3 is built from 16 residues. V dropped 1 base and J dropped 5 bases, with 17 bases sitting between them. Per the germline V gene, CDR1 is LGHNA and CDR2 is YNFKEQ. CDR3 sequence: CASSQGRILTVTEAFF. In DNA form, the CDR3 reads TGTGCCAGCAGCCAAGGCCGGATCCTGACGGTGACTGAAGCTTTCTTT.

Turning to this clone: Other DNA sequences in this specimen translate into the identical CDR3. This chain connects TRBV7-2 to TRBJ2-3; D might be TRBD2 (6 bases). The V gene's germline CDR1 is SGHTA and CDR2 FQGNSA. V lost 5 bases and J 6 bases, leaving 12 bases between the germline ends. This CDR3 has 13 amino acids. The CDR3 DNA follows: TGTGCCAGCAGCCTGGCCCGGGAGGATACGCAGTATTTT. Translation gives CASSLAREDTQYF.

Only a few counts were recorded for this clone. The rearrangement uses TRBV5-1 and TRBJ1-2, with D unclear. Germline-derived CDR1 and CDR2 are SGHRS and YFSETQ. This CDR3 has 15 residues. Trimming stripped 1 base from V and 0 bases from J, with 10 bases between. The CDR3 spells CASSLSGDANYGYTF. CDR3 sequence (DNA): TGCGCCAGCAGCTTGTCAGGAGATGCTAACTATGGCTACACCTTC.

The CDR3: CASSLGTSGNGELFF. The CDR3 DNA sequence: TGTGCCAGCAGCTTAGGGACTAGCGGGAACGGGGAGCTGTTTTTT. The rearrangement uses TRBV13 and TRBJ2-2; 11 bases fit TRBD2. Germline lookup yields CDR1 PRHDT and CDR2 FYEKMQ (reference sequence). The CDR3 has 15 amino acids. Germline trimming cut 0 bases from V and 7 bases from J; bases unmatched to any gene: 1.

The V call is TRBV5-6, the J call TRBJ2-2; no definite D call. Germline loops: CDR1 SGHDT, CDR2 YYEEEE. The CDR3 totals 15 residues. Trimming cost V 2 bases and J 0 bases, with 8 bases left between them. The CDR3: CASSFSRSNTGELFF. DNA of the CDR3: TGTGCCAGCAGCTTTTCGAGATCGAACACCGGGGAGCTGTTTTTT.

This chain joins TRBV6-1 and TRBJ1-5; D may be TRBD1 (6 bases). V was shortened by 0 bases and J by 4 bases, with 10 bases between the two germline ends. Germline CDR1 reads MNHNS; CDR2 reads SASEGT. This CDR3 region has 15 residues. CDR3 amino acids: CASSEAPQGNQPQHF. The CDR3 DNA reads TGTGCCAGCAGTGAAGCGCCCCAGGGGAATCAGCCCCAGCATTTT.

The genes are TRBV27 and TRBJ2-7; 7 bases line up with TRBD1. The germline CDR1 and CDR2 sequences are MNHEY and SMNVEV (reference sequence). The CDR3 is 16 amino acids. The V and J ends lost 6 bases and 1 base, in that order; junction bases with no gene match: 12. For the CDR3, the DNA is TGTGCCAGCAGACCCGAGAACAGGGGTGGATCCTACGAGCAGTACTTC. Translating it yields CASRPENRGGSYEQYF.

This chain joins TRBV15 and TRBJ2-3, with TRBD2 matching 9 bases. Trimming cost V 3 bases and J 7 bases; bases outside gene matches: 8. The germline V gene encodes CDR1 LNHNV and CDR2 YYDKDF (reference sequence). This CDR3 contains 15 residues. As DNA, the CDR3 is TGTGCCACCAGCAGTATGACAGCGGGAGGACATACGCAGTATTTT. Translating gives CATSSMTAGGHTQYF.

This chain connects TRBV28 to TRBJ2-1; 13 bases line up with TRBD2. The CDR3 spans 19 residues. Germline V lookup: CDR1 MDHEN, CDR2 SYDVKM. V lost 8 bases, J lost 2 bases, and 15 bases stayed unmatched. The DNA of the CDR3 is TGTGCCAGCTACTCAAAGGTCCGGACTAGCGGGAGAACCTACAATGAGCAGTTCTTC. It translates to CASYSKVRTSGRTYNEQFF. The full variable domain, its missing parts supplied by reference TRBV28 and TRBJ2-1, is DVKVTQSSRYLVKRTGEKVFLECVQDMDHENMFWYRQDPGLGLRLIYFSYDVKMKEKGDIPEGYSVSREKKERFSLILESASTNQTSMYLCASYSKVRTSGRTYNEQFFGPGTRLTVL.

The chain carries TRBV15 and TRBJ2-3; TRBD2 matches at 10 bases. This CDR3 spans 20 amino acids. Per the germline V gene, CDR1 is LNHNV and CDR2 is YYDKDF (reference sequence). The V gene end was trimmed by 3 bases and the J gene end by 0 bases; junction bases not matched to a gene: 15. CDR3: CATSRAPGLAGEGSTDTQYF. Here the CDR3 DNA reads TGTGCCACCAGCAGGGCCCCGGGGCTAGCGGGAGAAGGGAGCACAGATACGCAGTATTTT.

Details on this clone: This could be a read error, since a much larger clone is one nucleotide away. This chain connects TRBV5-6 to TRBJ2-5; possible D gene TRBD1, 6 bases. V gave up 4 bases and J gave up 1 base, with 11 bases separating them. The CDR3 length is 14 residues. Germline V gene data show CDR1 as SGHDT and CDR2 as YYEEEE. DNA of the CDR3: TGTGCCAGCAGCACCGGACAGAGCCAAGAGACCCAGTACTTC. As protein: CASSTGQSQETQYF.

The V call is TRBV10-3, the J call TRBJ1-3; D unclear. V was shortened by 3 bases and J by 3 bases, with 6 bases between the two germline ends. Germline CDR1 is ENHRY and CDR2 is SYGVKD. There are 13 residues in the CDR3. The CDR3 nucleotides are TGTGCCATCAGTGACAGTGGTGGAAACACCATATATTTT. Amino acid sequence: CAISDSGGNTIYF.

This clone was seen at least ten times. The rearrangement uses TRBV7-2 and TRBJ2-1, with 8 bases that match TRBD2. J was trimmed by 4 bases and V by 4 bases; bases with no gene match: 12. Germline loops: CDR1 SGHTA, CDR2 FQGNSA. This CDR3 region has 17 residues. The CDR3 reads CASSSQITSGPYNEQFF. The CDR3 region has the DNA TGTGCCAGCAGCTCACAAATTACTAGCGGACCATACAATGAGCAGTTCTTC.

The V call is TRBV5-4, the J call TRBJ2-3; D unresolved. Germline-derived CDR1 and CDR2 are SGHNT and YYREEE (reference sequence). V was clipped by 0 bases and J by 2 bases, with 7 bases between them. This CDR3 is 14 amino acids long. CDR3 residues: CASSLDRNTDTQYF. The DNA of the CDR3 is TGTGCCAGCAGCTTGGACAGAAACACAGATACGCAGTATTTT. The full variable domain, completed using reference TRBV5-4 and TRBJ2-3, is ETGVTQSPTHLIKTRGQQVTLRCSSQSGHNTVSWYQQALGQGPQFIFQYYREEENGRGNFPPRFSGLQFPNYSSELNVNALELDDSALYLCASSLDRNTDTQYFGPGTRLTVL.

The rearrangement links TRBV29-1 to TRBJ1-2; maybe TRBD1 (6 bases). V lost 7 bases, J lost 7 bases, and 19 bases lay in between. Looked up from germline, CDR1 is SQVTM and CDR2 is ANQGSEA. This CDR3 contains 13 residues. The CDR3 loop reads CSGGTEGEGGYTF. CDR3 DNA sequence: TGCAGCGGAGGGACGGAGGGGGAAGGTGGCTACACCTTC.

This rearrangement joins TRBV28 to TRBJ1-4, with D maybe TRBD1 (6 bases). This CDR3 has 17 residues. Germline V gene sequence: CDR1 MDHEN, CDR2 SYDVKM. V was clipped by 4 bases and J by 3 bases, with 18 bases between them. The chain's CDR3 is CASSSHQTGSANEKLFF. DNA of the CDR3: TGTGCCAGCAGTTCTCACCAAACAGGGTCGGCTAATGAAAAACTGTTTTTT.

The chain combines TRBV29-1 with TRBJ2-7; D is uncertain. Trimming took 1 base from V and 8 from J, leaving 15 bases between them. The CDR3 extends over 13 amino acids. Germline V gene data show CDR1 as SQVTM and CDR2 as ANQGSEA. This chain's CDR3 is CSVEVSAGTKQYF. In DNA form, the CDR3 reads TGCAGCGTTGAAGTCTCAGCCGGTACGAAGCAGTACTTC.

J is TRBJ1-2 and V is TRBV11-2; a weak D match, TRBD1 (5 bases). The CDR3 runs to 13 residues. V gave up 5 bases and J gave up 4 bases, with 11 bases separating them. Germline CDR1 is SGHAT and CDR2 is FQNNGV. The CDR3: CASSHTGLYGYTF. CDR3 sequence (DNA): TGTGCCAGCAGCCATACAGGACTCTATGGCTACACCTTC.

The chain is built from TRBV6-1 and TRBJ2-7; D is uncertain. Germline-derived CDR1 and CDR2 are MNHNS and SASEGT. The CDR3 is 13 residues long. Trimming cost V 0 bases and J 3 bases, with 6 bases left between them. This CDR3 is CASSEALVYEQYF. CDR3 bases: TGTGCCAGCAGTGAAGCGCTCGTCTACGAGCAGTACTTC.

This chain connects TRBV5-5 to TRBJ2-1; 9 nucleotides align to TRBD1. The germline gives CDR1 SGHKS, CDR2 YYEKEE (reference sequence). V trimming: 5 bases; J trimming: 4 bases; junction bases outside the gene matches: 7. The CDR3 totals 15 residues. CDR3 in amino acids: CASRRPGTGYNEQFF. DNA for the CDR3: TGTGCCAGCAGACGTCCGGGGACAGGGTACAATGAGCAGTTCTTC.

This chain joins TRBV9 and TRBJ1-2, with D perhaps TRBD1 (5 bases). CDR3 length equals 15 residues. The V gene's germline CDR1 is SGDLS and CDR2 YYNGEE. V was clipped by 5 bases and J by 6 bases, with 20 bases between them. The CDR3 DNA reads as TGTGCCAGCAGTTTTACTGGGGGGTCGGTGAATGGCTACACCTTC. Amino acid sequence: CASSFTGGSVNGYTF.

The chain couples TRBV2 to TRBJ1-2; possibly TRBD1 for D (5 bases). The CDR3 consists of 12 residues. V dropped 4 bases and J dropped 7 bases, with 10 bases sitting between them. Per the germline V gene, CDR1 is SNHLY and CDR2 is FYNNEI. Written as DNA, the CDR3 is TGTGCCAGCAGTGGGGATGGGGGTGGCTACACCTTC. This codes for CASSGDGGGYTF.